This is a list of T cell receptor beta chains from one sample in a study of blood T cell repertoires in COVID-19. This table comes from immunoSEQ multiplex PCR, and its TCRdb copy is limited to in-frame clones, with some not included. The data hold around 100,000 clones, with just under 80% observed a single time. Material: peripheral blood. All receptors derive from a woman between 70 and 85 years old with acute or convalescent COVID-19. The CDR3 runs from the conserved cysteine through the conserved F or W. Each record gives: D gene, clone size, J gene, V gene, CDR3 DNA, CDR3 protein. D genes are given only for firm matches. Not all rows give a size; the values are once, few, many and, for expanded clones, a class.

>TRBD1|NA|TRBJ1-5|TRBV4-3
TGCGCCAGCAGCCAAGATCCCGAACAGGGGGGCCTACCCCAGCATTTT
CASSQDPEQGGLPQHF
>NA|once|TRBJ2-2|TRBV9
TGTGCCAGCAGCGTAGACAGGTTTACCGGGGAGCTGTTTTTT
CASSVDRFTGELFF
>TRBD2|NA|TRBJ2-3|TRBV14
TGTGCCAGCAGCTTGATAGCGGGACGCACAGATACGCAGTATTTT
CASSLIAGRTDTQYF
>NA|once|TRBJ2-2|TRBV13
TGTGCCAGCAGCAAAGGGGTGCGTCGGGAGCTGTTTTTT
CASSKGVRRELFF
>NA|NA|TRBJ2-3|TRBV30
TGTGCCTGGTTGGCCAGGGTGTCGACAGATACGCAGTATTTT
CAWLARVSTDTQYF
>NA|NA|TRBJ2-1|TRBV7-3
TGTGCCAGCAGCTTAGGTAGGGGAGGTTATGAGCAGTTCTTC
CASSLGRGGYEQFF
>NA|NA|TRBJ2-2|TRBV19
TGTGCCAGTTCAGAACAGAGCACCGGGGAGCTGTTTTTT
CASSEQSTGELFF
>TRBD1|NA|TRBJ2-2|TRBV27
TGTGCCAGCAGTTTATGGCAGGGGGCATATACCGGGGAGCTGTTTTTT
CASSLWQGAYTGELFF
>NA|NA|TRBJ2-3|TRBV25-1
TGTGCCAGCAGTGACCCCCCCCAGGGACAATATACAGATACGCAGTATTTT
CASSDPPQGQYTDTQYF
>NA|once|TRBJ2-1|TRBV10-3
TGTGCCATCAGTTCCCAGGGGCTCTCCTACAATGAGCAGTTCTTC
CAISSQGLSYNEQFF
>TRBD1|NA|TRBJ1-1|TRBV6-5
TGTGCCAGCAGAGGACCAGGGGGCTCTGAAGCTTTCTTT
CASRGPGGSEAFF
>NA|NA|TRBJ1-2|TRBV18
TGTGCCAGCTCACCACGACAGCCGGATAACTATGGCTACACCTTC
CASSPRQPDNYGYTF
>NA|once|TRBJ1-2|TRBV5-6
TGTGCCAGCAGCATCGACAGAGGCTACACCTTC
CASSIDRGYTF
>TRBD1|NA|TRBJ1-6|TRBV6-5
TGTGCCAGCACCATGGGGACAGGGGGAGTTTCACCCCTCCACTTT
CASTMGTGGVSPLHF
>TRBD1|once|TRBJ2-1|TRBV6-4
TGTGCCAGCAGTACACAGGGACAGGGGGCTAGCTCCTACAATGAGCAGTTCTTC
CASSTQGQGASSYNEQFF
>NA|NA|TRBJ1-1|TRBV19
TGTGCCAGTAAGATCCGGGACAAGAACACTGAAGCTTTCTTT
CASKIRDKNTEAFF
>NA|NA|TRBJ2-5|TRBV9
TGTGCCAGCAGTCTTGTAGGAGGGCGGGAGACCCAGTACTTC
CASSLVGGRETQYF
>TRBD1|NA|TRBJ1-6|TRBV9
TGTGCCAGCAGCTCCCCGACAGGGGGCCCGACACCCCTCCACTTT
CASSSPTGGPTPLHF
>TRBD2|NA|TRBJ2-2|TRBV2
TGTGCCAGCAGGGAGCGGGGGAACACCGGGGAGCTGTTTTTT
CASRERGNTGELFF
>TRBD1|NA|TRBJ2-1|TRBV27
TGTGCCAGCAGTTCACAGGGGCATGAGCAGTTCTTC
CASSSQGHEQFF
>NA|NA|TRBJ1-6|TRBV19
TGTGCCAGTAGTGGCCACAGGGCCGATGGTTCACCCCTCCACTTT
CASSGHRADGSPLHF
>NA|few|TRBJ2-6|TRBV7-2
TGTGCCAGCAGCTTAGCTTACTCTGGGGCCAACGTCCTGACTTTC
CASSLAYSGANVLTF
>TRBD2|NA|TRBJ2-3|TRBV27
TGTGCCAGCGGTCGGCGGGGGGGCCCCACAGATACGCAGTATTTT
CASGRRGGPTDTQYF
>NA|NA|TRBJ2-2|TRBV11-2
TGTGCCAGCGGAACAGGTTACACCGGGGAGCTGTTTTTT
CASGTGYTGELFF
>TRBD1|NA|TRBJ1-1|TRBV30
TGTGCCTGGGTGGGACAGAAGAACACTGAAGCTTTCTTT
CAWVGQKNTEAFF
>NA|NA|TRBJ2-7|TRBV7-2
TGTGCCAGCAGCTTGACTAGGGAATACGAGCAGTACTTC
CASSLTREYEQYF
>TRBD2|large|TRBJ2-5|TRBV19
TGTGCCAGTAGTTTGGCTAGCGGCCCCCCAGAGACCCAGTACTTC
CASSLASGPPETQYF
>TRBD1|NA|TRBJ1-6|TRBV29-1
TGCAGCGCACAGACAGGGGGGAGTAATTCACCCCTCCACTTT
CSAQTGGSNSPLHF
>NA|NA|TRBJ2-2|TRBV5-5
TGTGCCAGCAGCCCTGGAGTTGTGGCTTCGAACACCGGGGAGCTGTTTTTT
CASSPGVVASNTGELFF
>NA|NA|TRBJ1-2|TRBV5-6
TGTGCCAGCAGCTTGCCGGACCAGGGGCCCGGCTACACCTTC
CASSLPDQGPGYTF
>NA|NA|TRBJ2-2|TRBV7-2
TGTGCCAGCAGTCTAACATCGGCGGCACCTAACACCGGGGAGCTGTTTTTT
CASSLTSAAPNTGELFF
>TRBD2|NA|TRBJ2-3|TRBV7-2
TGTGCCAGCAGCTCGGGACTAGTCAAAGCAGATACGCAGTATTTT
CASSSGLVKADTQYF
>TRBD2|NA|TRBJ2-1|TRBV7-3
TGTGCCAGCAGCTCGGGACTAGCGGGGGAGCAGTTCTTC
CASSSGLAGEQFF
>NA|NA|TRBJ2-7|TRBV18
TGTGCCAGCTCACCGGGGGGGGCGTCCTACGAGCAGTACTTC
CASSPGGASYEQYF
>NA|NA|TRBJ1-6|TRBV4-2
TGTGCCAGCAGCCGTAAATTAGAAGGGCAGGGATCCCATTCACCCCTCCACTTT
CASSRKLEGQGSHSPLHF
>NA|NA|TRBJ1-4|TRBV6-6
TGTGCCAGCAGTTATAGGGGGGGGGATGAAAAACTGTTTTTT
CASSYRGGDEKLFF
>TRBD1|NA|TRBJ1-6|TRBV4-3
TGCGCCAGCAGCCAGGACAGGAATCGGCCGTCACCCCTCCACTTT
CASSQDRNRPSPLHF
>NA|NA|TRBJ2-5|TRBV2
TGTGCCAGCCTCTACGGGGGAGAGACCCAGTACTTC
CASLYGGETQYF
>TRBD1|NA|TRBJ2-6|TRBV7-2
TGTGCCAGCAGCCAGGGGGTTGGGGCCAACGTCCTGACTTTC
CASSQGVGANVLTF
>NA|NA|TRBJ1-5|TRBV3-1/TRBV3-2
TGTGCCAGCAGCCAAGGCACGGGCAATCAGCCCCAGCATTTT
CASSQGTGNQPQHF
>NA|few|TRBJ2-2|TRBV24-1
TGTGCCACCAGTGGAGTCGGGGGATGGGCCGGGGAGCTGTTTTTT
CATSGVGGWAGELFF
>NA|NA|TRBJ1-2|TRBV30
TGTGCCTCCAAAGACGGGGTCACGGCTCATGGCTACACCTTC
CASKDGVTAHGYTF
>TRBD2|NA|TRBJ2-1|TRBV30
TGTGCCTGGAGTGTCCTAGCGGTAGGCCTTAATGAGCAGTTCTTC
CAWSVLAVGLNEQFF
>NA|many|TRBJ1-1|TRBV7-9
TGTGCCAGCACTTTACAGGGTGGAAACACTGAAGCTTTCTTT
CASTLQGGNTEAFF
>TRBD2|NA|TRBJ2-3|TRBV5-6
TGTGCCAGCAGCTTGGAACTAGCGGGGGAAACAGATACGCAGTATTTT
CASSLELAGETDTQYF
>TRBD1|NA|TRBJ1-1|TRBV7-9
TGTGCCAGCAGCTCAGCGAAACAGGGGACGAACACTGAAGCTTTCTTT
CASSSAKQGTNTEAFF
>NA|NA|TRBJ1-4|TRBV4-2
TGTGCCAGCAGCCCCCAGGGTGACGAAAAACTGTTTTTT
CASSPQGDEKLFF
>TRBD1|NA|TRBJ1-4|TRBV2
TGTGCCAGCAGTTTTAACAGGGGGGATTACGAAAAACTGTTTTTT
CASSFNRGDYEKLFF
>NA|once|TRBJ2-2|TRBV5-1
TGCGCCAGCAGCGCCACGACATCCACCGGGGAGCTGTTTTTT
CASSATTSTGELFF
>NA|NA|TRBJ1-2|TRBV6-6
TGTGCCAGCCATGGTGTCGAAAGGGGCTATGGCTACACCTTC
CASHGVERGYGYTF